This TCR beta chain comes out of a study of read filtering for tumor transcriptome and immune sequencing. Study background: After DNase treatment, RNA was made into whole-transcriptome libraries. General study points: This fraction held mixed bone marrow immune cells after CD138-negative sorting.

With V trimmed by 6 bases and J by 7 bases, 10 bases remained unmatched. This CDR3 comprises 15 residues. This clonotype was counted ten times or more. As yet, its antigen is unknown. The library was built from approximately 400 ng RNA with molecular barcoded adaptors for alpha/delta and beta/gamma chains. TCRdb reanalysed the reads using MiXCR and keeps one entry per CDR3 protein. This sample yields more than 100,000 distinct CDR3 sequences, of which approximately 13% are seen a single time; 7.5% to 10% belongs to the top ten. The TCR was taken from a donor aged 40 or over with multiple myeloma. The chain employs TRBV12-3 or TRBV12-4 and TRBJ1-4, with TRBD1 identical over 8 bases. The sequenced material came from a population of CD138-negative cells sorted from bone marrow. CDR3: CASRGMTGAGEKLFF. The CDR3 DNA reads TGTGCCAGCAGGGGCATGACAGGGGCGGGTGAAAAACTGTTTTTT.